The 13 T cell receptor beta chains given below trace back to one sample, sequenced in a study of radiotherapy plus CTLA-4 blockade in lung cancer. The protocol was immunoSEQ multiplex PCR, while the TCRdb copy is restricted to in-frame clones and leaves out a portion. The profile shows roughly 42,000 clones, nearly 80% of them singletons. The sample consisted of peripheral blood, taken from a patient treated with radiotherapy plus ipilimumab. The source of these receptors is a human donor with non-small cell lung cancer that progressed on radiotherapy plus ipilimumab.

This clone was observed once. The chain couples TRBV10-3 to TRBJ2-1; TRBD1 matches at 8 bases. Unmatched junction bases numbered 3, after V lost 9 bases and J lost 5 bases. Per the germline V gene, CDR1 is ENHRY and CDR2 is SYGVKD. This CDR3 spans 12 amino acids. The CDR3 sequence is CAIRGQDNEQFF. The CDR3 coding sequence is TGTGCCATACGGGGACAGGACAATGAGCAGTTCTTC.

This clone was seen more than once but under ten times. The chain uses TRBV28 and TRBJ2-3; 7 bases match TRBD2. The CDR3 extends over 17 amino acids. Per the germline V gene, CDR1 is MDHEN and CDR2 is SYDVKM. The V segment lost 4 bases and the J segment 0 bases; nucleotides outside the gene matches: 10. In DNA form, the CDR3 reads TGTGCCAGCAGTTCCCCCGGGACTACCCTTAGCACAGATACGCAGTATTTT. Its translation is CASSSPGTTLSTDTQYF.

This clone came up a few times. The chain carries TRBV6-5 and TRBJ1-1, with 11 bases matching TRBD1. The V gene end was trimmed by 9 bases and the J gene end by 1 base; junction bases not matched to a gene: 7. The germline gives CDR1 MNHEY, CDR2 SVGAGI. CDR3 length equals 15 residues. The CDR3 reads CASYPGQGGNTEAFF. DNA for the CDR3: TGTGCCAGTTATCCGGGACAGGGGGGGAACACTGAAGCTTTCTTT.

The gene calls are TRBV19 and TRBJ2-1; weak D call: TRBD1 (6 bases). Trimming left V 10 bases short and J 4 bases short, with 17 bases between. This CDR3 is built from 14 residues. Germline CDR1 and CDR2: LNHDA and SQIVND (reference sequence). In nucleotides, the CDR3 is TGTGCCATAGCCCAGCAGGGGTTATACAATGAGCAGTTCTTC. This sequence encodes CAIAQQGLYNEQFF.

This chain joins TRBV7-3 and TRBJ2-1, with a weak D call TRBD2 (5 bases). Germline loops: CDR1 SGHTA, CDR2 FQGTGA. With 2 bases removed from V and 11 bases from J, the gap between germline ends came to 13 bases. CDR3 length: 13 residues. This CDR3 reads CASSLSPRDKQFF. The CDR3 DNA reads TGTGCCAGCAGCTTATCCCCGAGGGATAAGCAGTTCTTC.

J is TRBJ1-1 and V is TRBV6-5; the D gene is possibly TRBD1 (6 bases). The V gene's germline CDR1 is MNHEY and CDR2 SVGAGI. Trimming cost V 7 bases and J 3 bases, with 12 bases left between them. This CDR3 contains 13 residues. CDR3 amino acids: CASIGQGYTEAFF. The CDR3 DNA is TGTGCCAGCATTGGCCAGGGGTACACTGAAGCTTTCTTT.

CDR3 loop: CASSSPDRDYEQYF. In DNA, the CDR3 is TGTGCCAGCAGTTCCCCGGACAGGGACTACGAGCAGTACTTC. The rearrangement uses TRBV27 and TRBJ2-7; 8 nucleotides line up with TRBD1. Germline V CDR1 and CDR2: MNHEY, SMNVEV (reference sequence). The CDR3 extends over 14 amino acids. The J segment lost 3 bases and the V segment lost 4 bases, leaving 5 bases of the junction unmatched.

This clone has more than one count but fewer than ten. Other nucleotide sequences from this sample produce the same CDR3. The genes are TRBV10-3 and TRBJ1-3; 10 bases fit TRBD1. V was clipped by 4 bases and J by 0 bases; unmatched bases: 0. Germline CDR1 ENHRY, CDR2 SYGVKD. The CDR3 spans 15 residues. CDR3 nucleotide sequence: TGTGCCATCAGTGGGACAGGGGGCTCTGGAAACACCATATATTTT. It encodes CAISGTGGSGNTIYF.

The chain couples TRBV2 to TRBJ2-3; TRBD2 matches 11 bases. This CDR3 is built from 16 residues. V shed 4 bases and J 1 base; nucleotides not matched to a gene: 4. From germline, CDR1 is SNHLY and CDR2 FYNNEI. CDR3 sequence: CASSATSGGGTDTQYF. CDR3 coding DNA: TGTGCCAGCAGTGCTACTAGCGGGGGTGGCACAGATACGCAGTATTTT. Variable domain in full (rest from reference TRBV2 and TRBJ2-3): EPEVTQTPSHQVTQMGQEVILRCVPISNHLYFYWYRQILGQKVEFLVSFYNNEISEKSEIFDDQFSVERPDGSNFTLKIRSTKLEDSAMYFCASSATSGGGTDTQYFGPGTRLTVL.

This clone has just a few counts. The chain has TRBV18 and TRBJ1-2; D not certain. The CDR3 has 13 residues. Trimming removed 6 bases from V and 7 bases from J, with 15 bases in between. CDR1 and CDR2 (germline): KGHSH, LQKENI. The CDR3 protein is CASSQKADFGYTF. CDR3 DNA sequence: TGTGCCAGCTCGCAGAAGGCGGACTTTGGCTACACCTTC.

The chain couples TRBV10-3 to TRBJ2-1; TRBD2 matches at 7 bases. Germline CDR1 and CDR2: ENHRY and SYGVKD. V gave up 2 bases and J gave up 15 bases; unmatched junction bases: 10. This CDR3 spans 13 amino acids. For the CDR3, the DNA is TGTGCCATCAGTGAGAAAAACCCGGGACTACCGTTCTTC. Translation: CAISEKNPGLPFF.

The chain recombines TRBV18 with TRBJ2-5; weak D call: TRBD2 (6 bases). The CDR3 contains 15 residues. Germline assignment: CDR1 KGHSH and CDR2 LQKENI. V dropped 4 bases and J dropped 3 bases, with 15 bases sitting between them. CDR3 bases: TGTGCCAGCTCACTCGCTTCGGGGGTGAAAGAGACCCAGTACTTC. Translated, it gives CASSLASGVKETQYF.

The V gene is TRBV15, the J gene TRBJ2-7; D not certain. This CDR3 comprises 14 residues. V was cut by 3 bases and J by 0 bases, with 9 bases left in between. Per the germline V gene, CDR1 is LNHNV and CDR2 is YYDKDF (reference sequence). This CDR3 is CATSRGRLSYEQYF. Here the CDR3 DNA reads TGTGCCACCAGCAGGGGCCGCCTCTCCTACGAGCAGTACTTC. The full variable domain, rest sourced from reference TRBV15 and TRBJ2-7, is DAMVIQNPRYQVTQFGKPVTLSCSQTLNHNVMYWYQQKSSQAPKLLFHYYDKDFNNEADTPDNFQSRRPNTSFCFLDIRSPGLGDTAMYLCATSRGRLSYEQYFGPGTRLTVT.